The T cell receptor beta chain under discussion was sequenced for a study of blood T cell repertoires in COVID-19. Study as a whole: Sites across the United States, Italy and Spain contributed samples from acute and convalescent COVID-19.

As processed by the authors: Amplification from reference gene primers served as the basis for estimated nucleated cell counts. Data came from immunoSEQ multiplex PCR; TCRdb stores just in-frame clones and leaves some out. The V and J calls and clone size were taken over from that table, and D and trimming were inferred from the DNA. The data contain some 150,000 clones, about 88% of them singletons. V was shortened by 3 bases and J by 4 bases, with 13 bases between the two germline ends. The CDR3 extends over 14 amino acids. Germline V gives CDR1 SGHDT, CDR2 YYEEEE. The TCR sequence derives from a human donor with acute or convalescent COVID-19. The donor label of this sample is uncertain. The sample taken for sequencing was peripheral blood. The chain uses TRBV5-6 and TRBJ1-1, with D possibly matching TRBD1 (6 bases). DNA for the CDR3: TGTGCCAGCAGCTCGACAGGCCTGAGCACTGAAGCTTTCTTT. Residues: CASSSTGLSTEAFF.